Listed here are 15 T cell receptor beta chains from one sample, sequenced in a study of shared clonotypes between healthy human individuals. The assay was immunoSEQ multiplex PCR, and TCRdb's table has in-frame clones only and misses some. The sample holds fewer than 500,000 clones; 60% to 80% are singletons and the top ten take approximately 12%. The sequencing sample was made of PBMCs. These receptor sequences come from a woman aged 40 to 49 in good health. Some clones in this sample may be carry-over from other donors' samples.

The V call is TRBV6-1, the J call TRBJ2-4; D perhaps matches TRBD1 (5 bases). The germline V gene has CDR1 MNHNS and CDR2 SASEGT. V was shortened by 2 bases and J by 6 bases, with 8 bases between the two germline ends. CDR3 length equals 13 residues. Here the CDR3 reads CASSEQTVNIQYF. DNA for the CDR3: TGTGCCAGCAGTGAACAGACAGTAAACATTCAGTACTTC.

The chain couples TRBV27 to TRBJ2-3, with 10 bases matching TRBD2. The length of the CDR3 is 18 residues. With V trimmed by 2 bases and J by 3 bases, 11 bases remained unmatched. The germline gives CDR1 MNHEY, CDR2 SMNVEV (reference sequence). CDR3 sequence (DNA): TGTGCCAGCAGTTTACTCCTAGCGGGAGTATCTCCGACAGATACGCAGTATTTT. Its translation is CASSLLLAGVSPTDTQYF.

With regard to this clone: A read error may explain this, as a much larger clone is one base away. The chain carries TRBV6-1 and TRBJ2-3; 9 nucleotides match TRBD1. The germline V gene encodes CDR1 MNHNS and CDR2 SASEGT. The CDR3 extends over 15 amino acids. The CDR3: CASRPPGQGPDAQYF. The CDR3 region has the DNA TGTGCCAGCAGGCCGCCGGGACAGGGCCCAGATGCGCAGTATTTT.

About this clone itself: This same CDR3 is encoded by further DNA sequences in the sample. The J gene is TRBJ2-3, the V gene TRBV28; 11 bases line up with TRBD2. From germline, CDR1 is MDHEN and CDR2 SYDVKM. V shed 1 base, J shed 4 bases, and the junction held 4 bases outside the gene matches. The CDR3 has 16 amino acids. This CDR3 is CASSLFVLAGADTQYF. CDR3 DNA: TGTGCCAGCAGTTTATTTGTACTAGCGGGAGCAGATACGCAGTATTTT.

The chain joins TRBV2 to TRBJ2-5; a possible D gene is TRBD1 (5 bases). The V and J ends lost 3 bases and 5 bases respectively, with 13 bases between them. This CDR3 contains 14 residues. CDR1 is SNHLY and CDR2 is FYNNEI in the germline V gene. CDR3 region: CASSDPGSVETQYF. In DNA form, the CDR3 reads TGTGCCAGCAGTGACCCAGGGTCGGTGGAGACCCAGTACTTC.

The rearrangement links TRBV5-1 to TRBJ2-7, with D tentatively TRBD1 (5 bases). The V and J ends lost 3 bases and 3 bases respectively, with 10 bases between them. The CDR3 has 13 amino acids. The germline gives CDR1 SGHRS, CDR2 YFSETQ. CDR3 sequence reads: CASSSDIFYEQYF. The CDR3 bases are TGCGCCAGCAGCTCGGACATTTTCTACGAGCAGTACTTC.

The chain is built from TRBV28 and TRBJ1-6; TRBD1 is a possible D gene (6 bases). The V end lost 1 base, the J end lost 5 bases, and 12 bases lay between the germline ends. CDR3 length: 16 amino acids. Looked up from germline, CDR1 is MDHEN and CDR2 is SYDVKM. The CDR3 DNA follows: TGTGCCAGCAGTTTATACTCGGAGGGGGATAATTCACCCCTCCACTTT. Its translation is CASSLYSEGDNSPLHF.

CDR3 nucleotides: TGTGCCAGCAGTCGGACAGGGGGCGAATGGTACGAGCAGTACTTC. Its protein is CASSRTGGEWYEQYF. This chain uses TRBV27 with TRBJ2-7, with TRBD1 matching over 11 bases. Germline V CDR1 and CDR2: MNHEY, SMNVEV (reference sequence). Unmatched junction bases numbered 7, after V lost 5 bases and J lost 4 bases. The CDR3 is 15 residues long.

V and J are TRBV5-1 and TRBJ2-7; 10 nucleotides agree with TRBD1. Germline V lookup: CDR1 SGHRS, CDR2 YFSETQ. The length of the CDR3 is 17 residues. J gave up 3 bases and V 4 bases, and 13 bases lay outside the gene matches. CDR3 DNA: TGCGCCAGCAGCCCAACCACCCGGGACAGGGGCAGCTACGAGCAGTACTTC. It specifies CASSPTTRDRGSYEQYF.

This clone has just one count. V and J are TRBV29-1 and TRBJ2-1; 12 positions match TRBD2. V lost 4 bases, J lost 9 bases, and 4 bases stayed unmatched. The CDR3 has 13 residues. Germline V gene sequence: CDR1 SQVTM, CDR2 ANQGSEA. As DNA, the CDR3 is TGCAGCGTTGGGACTAGCGGGATGTCTGAGCAGTTCTTC. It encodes CSVGTSGMSEQFF.

The DNA of the CDR3 is TGTGCCTGGAGACCTAGGACAGGGGGCGACTCTGAAGCTTTCTTT. Protein sequence: CAWRPRTGGDSEAFF. This chain joins TRBV30 and TRBJ1-1, with 11 nucleotides matching TRBD1. Germline values: CDR1 GTSNPN, CDR2 SVGIG (reference sequence). This CDR3 region has 15 residues. V lost 3 bases and J lost 6; bases outside the gene matches: 9.

The CDR3 sequence is CASSGWGTNNEQFF. CDR3 sequence (DNA): TGTGCCAGCAGTGGATGGGGCACAAACAATGAGCAGTTCTTC. This sequence joins TRBV2 and TRBJ2-1, with D tentatively TRBD1 (5 bases). Germline assignment: CDR1 SNHLY and CDR2 FYNNEI. The CDR3 totals 14 residues. Deletions cut 4 bases from V and 5 bases from J, with 12 bases between.

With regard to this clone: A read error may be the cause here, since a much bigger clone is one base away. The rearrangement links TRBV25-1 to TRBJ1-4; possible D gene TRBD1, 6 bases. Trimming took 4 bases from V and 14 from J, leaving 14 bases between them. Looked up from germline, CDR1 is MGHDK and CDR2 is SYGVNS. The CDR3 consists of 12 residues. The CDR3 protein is CASSGWSGQLFF. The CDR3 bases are TGTGCCAGCAGTGGTTGGTCAGGACAGCTGTTTTTT.

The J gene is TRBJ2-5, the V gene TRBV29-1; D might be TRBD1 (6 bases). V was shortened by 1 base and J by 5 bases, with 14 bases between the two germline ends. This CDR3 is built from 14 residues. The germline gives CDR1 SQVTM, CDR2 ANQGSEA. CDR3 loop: CSVEADQGWETQYF. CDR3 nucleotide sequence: TGCAGCGTTGAAGCGGACCAGGGGTGGGAGACCCAGTACTTC. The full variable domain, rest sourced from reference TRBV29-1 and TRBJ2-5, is SAVISQKPSRDICQRGTSLTIQCQVDSQVTMMFWYRQQPGQSLTLIATANQGSEATYESGFVIDKFPISRPNLTFSTLTVSNMSPEDSSIYLCSVEADQGWETQYFGPGTRLLVL.

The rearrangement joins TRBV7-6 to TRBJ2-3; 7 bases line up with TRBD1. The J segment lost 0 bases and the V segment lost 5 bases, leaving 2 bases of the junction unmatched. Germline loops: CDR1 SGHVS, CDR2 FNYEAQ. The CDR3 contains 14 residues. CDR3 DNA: TGTGCCAGCAGCCTCAGGGGGAGCACAGATACGCAGTATTTT. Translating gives CASSLRGSTDTQYF.